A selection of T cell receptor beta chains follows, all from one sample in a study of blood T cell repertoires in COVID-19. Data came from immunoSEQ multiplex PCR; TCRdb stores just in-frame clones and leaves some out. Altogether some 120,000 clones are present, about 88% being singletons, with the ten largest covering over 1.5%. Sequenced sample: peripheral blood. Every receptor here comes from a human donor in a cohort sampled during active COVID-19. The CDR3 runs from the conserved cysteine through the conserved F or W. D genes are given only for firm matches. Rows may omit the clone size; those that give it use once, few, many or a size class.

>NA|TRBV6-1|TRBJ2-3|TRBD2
CASSGLAGNLPSTDTQYF
TGTGCCAGCAGTGGACTAGCGGGAAACCTCCCTAGCACAGATACGCAGTATTTT
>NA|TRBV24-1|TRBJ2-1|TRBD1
CATSDTGTVLNEQFF
TGTGCCACCAGTGATACCGGGACAGTACTCAATGAGCAGTTCTTC
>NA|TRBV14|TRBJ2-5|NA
CASSQAKTGYQETQYF
TGTGCCAGCAGCCAAGCCAAGACTGGTTACCAAGAGACCCAGTACTTC
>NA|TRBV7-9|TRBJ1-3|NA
CASVALSGNTIYF
TGTGCCAGCGTAGCGCTCTCTGGAAACACCATATATTTT
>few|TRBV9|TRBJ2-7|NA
CASSVGPAYEQYF
TGTGCCAGCAGCGTAGGTCCTGCCTACGAGCAGTACTTC
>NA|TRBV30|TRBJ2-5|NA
CAWSRRRGFRETQYF
TGTGCCTGGAGTCGCCGTCGAGGGTTCCGAGAGACCCAGTACTTC
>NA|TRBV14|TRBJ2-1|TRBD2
CTSSQEFSGSWGEQFF
TGTACCAGCAGCCAAGAATTTAGCGGGAGTTGGGGTGAGCAGTTCTTC
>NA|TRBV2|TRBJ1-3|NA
CARGGSGNTIYF
TGTGCCCGAGGGGGATCTGGAAACACCATATATTTT
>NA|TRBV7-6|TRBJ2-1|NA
CASSSVTGPYNEQFF
TGTGCCAGCAGCTCCGTAACAGGGCCCTACAATGAGCAGTTCTTC
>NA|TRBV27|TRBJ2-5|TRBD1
CASNRQGMQTQYF
TGTGCCAGCAATAGACAGGGGATGCAGACCCAGTACTTC
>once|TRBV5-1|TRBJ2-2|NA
CASSPQGAGVTGELFF
TGCGCCAGCAGCCCCCAGGGGGCGGGAGTTACCGGGGAGCTGTTTTTT
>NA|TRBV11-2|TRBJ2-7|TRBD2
CASSRGGRGHEQYF
TGTGCCAGCAGCCGGGGGGGCAGGGGACACGAGCAGTACTTC
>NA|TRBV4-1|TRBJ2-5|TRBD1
CASSVLGTGEKTQYF
TGCGCCAGCAGCGTTCTCGGGACAGGGGAAAAGACCCAGTACTTC
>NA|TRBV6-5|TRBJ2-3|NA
CASQRSGTDTQYF
TGTGCCAGCCAGCGGAGCGGCACAGATACGCAGTATTTT
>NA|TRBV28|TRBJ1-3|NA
CASSLWGGSGNTIYF
TGTGCCAGCAGTTTATGGGGGGGCTCTGGAAACACCATATATTTT
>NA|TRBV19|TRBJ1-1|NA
CASSGGGEAFF
TGTGCCAGTAGCGGGGGGGGTGAAGCTTTCTTT
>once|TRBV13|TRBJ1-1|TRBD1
CASSLRQGMNTEAFF
TGTGCCAGCAGCTTAAGACAGGGAATGAACACTGAAGCTTTCTTT
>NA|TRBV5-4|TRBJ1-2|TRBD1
CASRSESGGGNYGYTF
TGTGCCAGCAGGTCTGAGTCAGGGGGAGGTAACTATGGCTACACCTTC
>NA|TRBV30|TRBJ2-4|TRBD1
CAWSVPDRVRDIQYF
TGTGCCTGGAGTGTCCCGGACAGGGTAAGGGACATTCAGTACTTC
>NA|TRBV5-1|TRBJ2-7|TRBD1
CASSLGTGRESAYEQYF
TGCGCCAGCAGCTTGGGGACAGGGCGGGAATCGGCCTACGAGCAGTACTTC
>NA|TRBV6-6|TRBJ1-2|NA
CASSYPQLDQGDGYTF
TGTGCCAGCAGTTACCCCCAACTGGATCAGGGCGATGGCTACACCTTC
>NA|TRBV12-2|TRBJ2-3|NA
CASRLGQDSKYF
TGTGCAAGTCGCTTAGGTCAGGACAGTAAGTATTTT
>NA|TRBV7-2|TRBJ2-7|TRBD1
CASSLPGQFTEQYF
TGTGCCAGCAGCTTACCGGGACAGTTTACAGAGCAGTACTTC
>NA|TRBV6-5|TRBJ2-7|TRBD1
CASSLTRDRAYEQYF
TGTGCCAGCAGCTTAACTCGGGACAGAGCCTACGAGCAGTACTTC
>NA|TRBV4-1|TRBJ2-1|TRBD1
CASSLYSPGQGAPNEQFF
TGCGCCAGCAGCCTATACTCACCGGGACAGGGGGCGCCGAATGAGCAGTTCTTC
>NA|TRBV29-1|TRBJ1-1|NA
CSVDLREAFF
TGCAGCGTTGACCTTCGTGAAGCTTTCTTT
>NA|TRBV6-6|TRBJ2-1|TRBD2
CASSRGLAGINNEQFF
TGTGCCAGCAGTCGAGGACTAGCGGGGATCAACAATGAGCAGTTCTTC
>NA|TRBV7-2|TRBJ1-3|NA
CASSFRGLSSGNTIYF
TGTGCCAGCAGCTTTAGGGGACTGAGCTCTGGAAACACCATATATTTT
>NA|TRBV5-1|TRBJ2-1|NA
CASSLYGRNEQFF
TGCGCCAGCAGCTTGTATGGGCGCAATGAGCAGTTCTTC
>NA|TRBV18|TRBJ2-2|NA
CASSPMTDNTGELFF
TGTGCCAGCTCACCTATGACAGACAACACCGGGGAGCTGTTTTTT
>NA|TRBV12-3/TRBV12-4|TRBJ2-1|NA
CASSDSPDLEQFF
TGTGCCAGCAGTGACAGTCCAGATCTTGAGCAGTTCTTC
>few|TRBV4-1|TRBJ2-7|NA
CASSQVLGGTYEQYF
TGCGCCAGCAGCCAAGTTCTCGGCGGAACCTACGAGCAGTACTTC
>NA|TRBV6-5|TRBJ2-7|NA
CASRLDNPSEQYF
TGTGCCAGCAGACTAGACAACCCCTCCGAGCAGTACTTC
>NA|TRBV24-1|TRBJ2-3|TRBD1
CATSGQGTDTQYF
TGTGCCACCAGCGGACAGGGGACAGATACGCAGTATTTT
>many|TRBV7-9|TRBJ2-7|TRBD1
CASSLARGPSYEQYF
TGTGCCAGCAGCTTAGCAAGGGGGCCCTCCTACGAGCAGTACTTC
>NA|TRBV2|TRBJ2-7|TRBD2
CASTAFIAGAAYEQYF
TGTGCCAGCACTGCCTTTATAGCGGGAGCGGCCTACGAGCAGTACTTC
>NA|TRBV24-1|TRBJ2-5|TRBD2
CATSDSSGQETQYF
TGTGCCACCAGTGATTCTAGCGGCCAAGAGACCCAGTACTTC
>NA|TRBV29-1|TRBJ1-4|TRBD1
CSVRQGLGEKLFF
TGCAGCGTACGACAGGGGCTGGGCGAAAAACTGTTTTTT
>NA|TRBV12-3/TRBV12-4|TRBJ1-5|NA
CASSSSPGQPQHF
TGTGCCAGCAGTTCCAGCCCGGGGCAGCCCCAGCATTTT
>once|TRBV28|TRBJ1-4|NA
CASRLGDEKLFF
TGTGCCAGCAGGCTGGGCGATGAAAAACTGTTTTTT
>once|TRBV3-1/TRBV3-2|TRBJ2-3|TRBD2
CASSHPGTSGTDTQYF
TGTGCCAGCAGCCACCCGGGGACTAGCGGCACAGATACGCAGTATTTT
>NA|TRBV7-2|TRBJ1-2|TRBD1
CASSSSGTGVRGYTF
TGTGCCAGCAGCTCGTCCGGGACAGGGGTTCGTGGCTACACCTTC
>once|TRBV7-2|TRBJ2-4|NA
CASSLRAIKNIQYF
TGTGCCAGCAGCCTGCGCGCTATCAAAAACATTCAGTACTTC
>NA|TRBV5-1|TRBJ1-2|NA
CASRAQDREAPRWVGYTF
TGCGCCAGCAGGGCACAAGACCGGGAGGCCCCTAGGTGGGTTGGCTACACCTTC
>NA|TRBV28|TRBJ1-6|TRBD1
CASRLTSGTGGNSPLHF
TGTGCCAGCAGACTTACGTCCGGGACAGGGGGTAATTCACCCCTCCACTTT
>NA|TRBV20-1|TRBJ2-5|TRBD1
CSASRIRDRGETQYF
TGCAGTGCTAGTAGAATTCGTGACAGGGGAGAGACCCAGTACTTC
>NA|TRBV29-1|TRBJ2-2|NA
CSVRVQNTGELFF
TGCAGTGTCAGGGTTCAGAACACCGGGGAGCTGTTTTTT
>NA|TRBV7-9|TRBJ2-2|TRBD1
CASSLEVDRVWAGELFF
TGTGCCAGCAGCTTAGAGGTCGACAGGGTGTGGGCCGGGGAGCTGTTTTTT
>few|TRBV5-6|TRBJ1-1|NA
CASRRGMNTEAFF
TGTGCCAGCAGACGGGGGATGAACACTGAAGCTTTCTTT
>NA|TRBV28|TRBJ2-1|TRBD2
CAAKAGGSSYNEQFF
TGTGCCGCCAAAGCGGGGGGGAGCTCCTACAATGAGCAGTTCTTC
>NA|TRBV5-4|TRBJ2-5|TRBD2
CASSQSAGGAETQYF
TGTGCCAGCAGCCAAAGTGCGGGAGGAGCAGAGACCCAGTACTTC
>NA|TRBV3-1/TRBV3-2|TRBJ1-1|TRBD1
CASSRQGETEAFF
TGTGCCAGCAGCCGACAGGGAGAGACTGAAGCTTTCTTT
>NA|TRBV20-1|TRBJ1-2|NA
CSARAGYGYTF
TGCAGTGCTAGGGCAGGCTATGGCTACACCTTC
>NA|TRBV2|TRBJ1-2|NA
CASTENPGASYGYTF
TGTGCCAGCACCGAGAATCCAGGGGCGAGCTATGGCTACACCTTC